The rows below give T cell receptor beta chains drawn from one sample of a study of blood T cell repertoires in COVID-19. TCRdb keeps only in-frame clones here, not all; method: immunoSEQ multiplex PCR. Of about 220,000 clones listed, about 79% are singletons. Sequenced input: peripheral blood. The receptors shown here come from a man aged 50-59 years with active or convalescent COVID-19. CDR3s include the opening cysteine and the closing phenylalanine or tryptophan. Each record gives: clone size, J gene, V gene, D gene, CDR3 DNA, CDR3 protein. A D gene is named only where the DNA matches it firmly. Clone size appears in some rows only: once, few, many, or a class for an expanded clone.

NA	TRBJ1-1	TRBV2	NA	TGTGCCAGCAGTGACCATTGGACAGCGAACACTGAAGCTTTCTTT	CASSDHWTANTEAFF
NA	TRBJ1-1	TRBV15	NA	TGTGCCACCAGCGTATTGGAGGGTAACACTGAAGCTTTCTTT	CATSVLEGNTEAFF
NA	TRBJ2-3	TRBV10-3	NA	TGTGCCATCAGTGCTTCGTCACTCACAGATACGCAGTATTTT	CAISASSLTDTQYF
few	TRBJ1-4	TRBV6-5	NA	TGTGCCAGCAGTACAGGGACAACTAATGAAAAACTGTTTTTT	CASSTGTTNEKLFF
NA	TRBJ2-3	TRBV9	NA	TGTGCCAGCAGCTACCGACTTGCAGATACGCAGTATTTT	CASSYRLADTQYF
once	TRBJ2-4	TRBV2	TRBD1	TGTGCCAGCAGTTACACAGGGGGGTCTGGGAACATTCAGTACTTC	CASSYTGGSGNIQYF
NA	TRBJ2-3	TRBV6-1	NA	TGTGCCAGCAGTGACCGGGGGGCAAGGGCAGATACGCAGTATTTT	CASSDRGARADTQYF
NA	TRBJ2-7	TRBV7-2	NA	TGTGCCAGCAGCTTAGTTTGGACAGACGAGCAGTACTTC	CASSLVWTDEQYF
NA	TRBJ2-3	TRBV11-3	TRBD2	TGTGCCAGCAGCTCCCGGACTAGCGGGAGGGGCACAGATACGCAGTATTTT	CASSSRTSGRGTDTQYF
NA	TRBJ1-2	TRBV5-1	NA	TGCGCCAGCAGCTTGGAACATATGGAGAGTGGCTACACCTTC	CASSLEHMESGYTF
once	TRBJ1-6	TRBV5-1	TRBD1	TGCGCCAGCAGCTCGGGACAGGGGATATACTCACCCCTCCACTTT	CASSSGQGIYSPLHF
NA	TRBJ2-3	TRBV7-3	TRBD1	TGTGCCAGCAGCCCAAGGGGGACAGGGGGCATAGATACGCAGTATTTT	CASSPRGTGGIDTQYF
once	TRBJ2-7	TRBV5-5	NA	TGTGCCAGCAGCTTGAACCCCAGGGGTGGAATGTCCTACGAGCAGTACTTC	CASSLNPRGGMSYEQYF